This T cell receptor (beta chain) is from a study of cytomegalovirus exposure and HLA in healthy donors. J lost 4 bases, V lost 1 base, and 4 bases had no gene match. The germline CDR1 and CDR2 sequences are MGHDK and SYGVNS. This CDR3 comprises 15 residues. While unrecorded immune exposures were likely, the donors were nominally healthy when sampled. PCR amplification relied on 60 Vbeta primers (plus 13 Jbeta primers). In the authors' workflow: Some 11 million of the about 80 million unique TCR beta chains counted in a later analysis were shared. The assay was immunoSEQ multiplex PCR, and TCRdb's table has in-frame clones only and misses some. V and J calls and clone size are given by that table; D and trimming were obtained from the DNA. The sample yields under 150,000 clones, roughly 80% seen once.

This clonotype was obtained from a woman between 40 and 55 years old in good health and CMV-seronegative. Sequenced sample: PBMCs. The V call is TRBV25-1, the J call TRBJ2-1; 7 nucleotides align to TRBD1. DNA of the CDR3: TGTGCCAGCAGTGAATTCGCCAGGGGGTACAATGAGCAGTTCTTC. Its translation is CASSEFARGYNEQFF. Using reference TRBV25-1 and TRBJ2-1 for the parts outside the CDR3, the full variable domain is EADIYQTPRYLVIGTGKKITLECSQTMGHDKMYWYQQDPGMELHLIHYSYGVNSTEKGDLSSESTVSRIRTEHFPLTLESARPSHTSQYLCASSEFARGYNEQFFGPGTRLTVL.